The T cell receptor beta chain described here comes from a study of cytotoxic CD8 clonotypes in ibrutinib-treated CLL (dated by TCRdb to the early 2020s). Study-level background: In this cohort, approximately 14 patients were treatment-naive and about a dozen were relapsed/refractory, while some 18 had unmutated IGHV. Responses were partial in approximately 24 patients and complete in 2; after median 68 months follow-up, roughly 14 stayed in remission and roughly twelve progressed. Samples at response were collected after a median of about 12 months of treatment, with a range of roughly 6 to 40 months. On average, each sample had 255,043 productive templates and around 100,000 productive rearrangements. Longitudinal samples were obtainable from about 30% of the roughly 90 participants in the trial. Cryopreserved peripheral blood mononuclear cells were collected at three points: before therapy, at response, and at either sustained remission or disease progression. Every remission and progressive disease sample was obtained while ibrutinib was still being received by the patients.

General study outcomes and caveats: Public clonotypes were found to be uncommon and were observed to contract or remain stable during treatment; the increase in clonality was shown to reflect expansion of private clonotypes at ibrutinib response. Clonality increased at ibrutinib response, stayed stable in sustained remission, and fell back toward baseline at progression. Sustained-remission and progressing patients did not have matched sampling times, and lymph node repertoires were not examined. Baseline clonality was found to be higher than that of age-matched healthy donors and was strongly correlated with circulating CD8+ T-cell counts.

Reading the label with the study, this specimen's time point is: roughly 25 months on ibrutinib. For TCR beta library preparation, about 2 micrograms of genomic DNA was extracted from cryopreserved PBMCs. High-throughput TCR beta sequencing was performed on longitudinal blood samples from CLL patients receiving ibrutinib monotherapy. The patients were enrolled in a single-center, open-label phase 2 trial of ibrutinib monotherapy. Points on this clone: Its antigen is not yet known. Qualities for individual bases were not recorded, and no much larger clone is one base off.

Each clonotype received, on average, approximately 9.9x coverage in deep resolution sequencing performed on a MiSeq, where the target depth lay between 1 in 1 million and 1 in 200,000 T cells. TCR beta libraries were generated with the immunoSEQ hsTCRB Kit. In the original analysis: ImmunoSEQ Data Assistant and ImmunoSEQ Analyzer were used for data analysis, and V, D and J genes were assigned according to IMGT definitions. Clonality, with values ranging from 0 to 1, was calculated as one minus the normalized Shannon entropy of productive rearrangement frequencies. Only overrepresented clonotypes making up at least 0.05% of the repertoire of each patient were included in the public clonotype analysis. About a dozen age-matched healthy donor repertoires from immuneACCESS served as clonality controls. TCRdb's version of the immuneACCESS table is confined to in-frame rearrangements and falls short of the full clone set. An unresolved V gene accounts for under half of the shortfall where checked; the remainder is of unknown origin. The DNA gave D and trimming, while V, J and clone size come from that table. The sample data list about 97,000 clones, and roughly 80% of these were observed just once. The ten largest make up around 23% of the sample.

The origin of this receptor is a human donor with chronic lymphocytic leukemia. The sequences come from PBMCs, collected after 24 months of ibrutinib treatment.

The CDR3 region has the sequence CASSRATGTGVWPQYF. The DNA is as follows: TGTGCCAGTAGTAGGGCGACCGGGACAGGGGTGTGGCCGCAGTATTTT. The receptor chain draws on TRBV19 and TRBJ2-3; 10 bases in between match TRBD1. The CDR3, cysteine through phenylalanine, is 16 amino acids long. Solely the CDR3 DNA is kept, with 48 bases framed from the first base. After removal of 4 bases from V and 10 bases from J, the junction retains 14 bases not matched to a gene. The germline V gene (reference sequence) yields LNHDA for CDR1 and SQIVND for CDR2. With the portions outside the CDR3 filled from the reference TRBV19 and TRBJ2-3 genes, the complete variable region becomes DGGITQSPKYLFRKEGQNVTLSCEQNLNHDAMYWYRQDPGQGLRLIYYSQIVNDFQKGDIAEGYSVSREKKESFPLTVTSAQKNPTAFYLCASSRATGTGVWPQYFGPGTRLTVL.